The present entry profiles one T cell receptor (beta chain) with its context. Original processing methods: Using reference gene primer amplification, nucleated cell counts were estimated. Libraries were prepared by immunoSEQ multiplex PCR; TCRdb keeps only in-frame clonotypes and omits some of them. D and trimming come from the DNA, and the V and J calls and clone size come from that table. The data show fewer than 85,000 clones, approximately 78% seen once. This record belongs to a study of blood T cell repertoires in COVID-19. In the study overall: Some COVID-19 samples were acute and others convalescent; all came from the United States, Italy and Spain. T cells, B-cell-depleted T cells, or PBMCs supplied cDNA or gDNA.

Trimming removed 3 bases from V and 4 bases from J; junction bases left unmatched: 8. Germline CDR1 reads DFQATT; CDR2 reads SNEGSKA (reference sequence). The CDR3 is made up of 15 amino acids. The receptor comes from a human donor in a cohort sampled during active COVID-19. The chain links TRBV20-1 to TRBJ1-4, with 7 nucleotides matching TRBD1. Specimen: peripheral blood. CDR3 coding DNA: TGCAGTGCTAGTCCTAGGGACAGCCTTAATGAAAAACTGTTTTTT. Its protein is CSASPRDSLNEKLFF.